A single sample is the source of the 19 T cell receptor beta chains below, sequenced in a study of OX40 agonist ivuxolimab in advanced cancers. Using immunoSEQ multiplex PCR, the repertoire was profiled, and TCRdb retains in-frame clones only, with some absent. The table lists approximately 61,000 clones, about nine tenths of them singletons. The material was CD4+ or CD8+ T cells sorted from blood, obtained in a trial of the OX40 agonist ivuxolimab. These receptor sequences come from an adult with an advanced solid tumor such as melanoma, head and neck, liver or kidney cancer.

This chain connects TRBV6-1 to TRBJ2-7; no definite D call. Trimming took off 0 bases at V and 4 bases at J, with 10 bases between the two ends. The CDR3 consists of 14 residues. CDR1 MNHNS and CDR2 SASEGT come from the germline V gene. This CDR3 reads CASSEASATYEQYF. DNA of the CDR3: TGTGCCAGCAGTGAAGCTAGTGCCACTTACGAGCAGTACTTC.

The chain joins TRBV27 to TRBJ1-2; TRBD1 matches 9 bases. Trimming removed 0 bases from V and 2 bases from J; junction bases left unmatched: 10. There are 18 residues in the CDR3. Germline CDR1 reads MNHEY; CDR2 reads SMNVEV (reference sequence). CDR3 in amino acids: CASSLSPSWTGANYGYTF. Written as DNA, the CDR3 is TGTGCCAGCAGTTTATCCCCTTCTTGGACAGGGGCAAACTATGGCTACACCTTC.

The CDR3 DNA reads TGTGCCAGTAGTATTGGGACTAGCGGTAGCACAGATACGCAGTATTTT. Encoded protein: CASSIGTSGSTDTQYF. The chain employs TRBV19 and TRBJ2-3; TRBD2 agrees at 11 bases. The CDR3 consists of 16 residues. Germline CDR1 LNHDA, CDR2 SQIVND (reference sequence). J lost 0 bases, V lost 3 bases, and 2 bases had no gene match. Supplemented by reference TRBV19 and TRBJ2-3, the full variable domain reads DGGITQSPKYLFRKEGQNVTLSCEQNLNHDAMYWYRQDPGQGLRLIYYSQIVNDFQKGDIAEGYSVSREKKESFPLTVTSAQKNPTAFYLCASSIGTSGSTDTQYFGPGTRLTVL.

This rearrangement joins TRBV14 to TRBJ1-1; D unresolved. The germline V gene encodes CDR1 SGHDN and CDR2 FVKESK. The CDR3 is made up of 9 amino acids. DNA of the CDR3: TGTGCAGACCGGGATGAAGCTTTCTTT. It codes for CADRDEAFF.

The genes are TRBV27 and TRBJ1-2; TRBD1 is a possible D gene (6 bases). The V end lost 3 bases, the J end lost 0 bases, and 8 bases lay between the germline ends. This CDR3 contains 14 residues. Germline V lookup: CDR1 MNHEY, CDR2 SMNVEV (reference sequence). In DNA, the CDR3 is TGTGCCAGCAGTTTGACAGGTTCTAACTATGGCTACACCTTC. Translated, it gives CASSLTGSNYGYTF.

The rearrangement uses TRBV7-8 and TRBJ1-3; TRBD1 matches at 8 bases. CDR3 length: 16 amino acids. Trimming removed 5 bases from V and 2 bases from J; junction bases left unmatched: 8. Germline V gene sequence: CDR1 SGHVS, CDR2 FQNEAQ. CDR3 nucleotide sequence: TGTGCCAGCAGCCAAGAGGACAGGGAAGCTGGAAACACCATATATTTT. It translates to CASSQEDREAGNTIYF.

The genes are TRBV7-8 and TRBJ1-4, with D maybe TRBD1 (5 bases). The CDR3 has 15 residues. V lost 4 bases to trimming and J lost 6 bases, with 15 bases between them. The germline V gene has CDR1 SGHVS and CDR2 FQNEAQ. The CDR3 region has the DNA TGTGCCAGCAGCTCCTCGCTTCTGGGGGATGAAAAACTGTTTTTT. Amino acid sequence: CASSSSLLGDEKLFF.

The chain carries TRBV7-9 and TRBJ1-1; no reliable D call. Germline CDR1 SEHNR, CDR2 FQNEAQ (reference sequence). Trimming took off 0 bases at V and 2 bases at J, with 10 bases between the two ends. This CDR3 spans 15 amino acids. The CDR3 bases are TGTGCCAGCAGCTTAGCGCAGGTCGGAAACACTGAAGCTTTCTTT. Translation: CASSLAQVGNTEAFF.

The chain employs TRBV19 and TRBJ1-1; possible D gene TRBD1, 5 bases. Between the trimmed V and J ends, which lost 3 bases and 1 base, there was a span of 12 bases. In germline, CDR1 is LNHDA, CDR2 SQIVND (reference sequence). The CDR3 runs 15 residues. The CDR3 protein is CASSIAPGENTEAFF. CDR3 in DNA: TGTGCCAGTAGTATTGCGCCGGGGGAGAACACTGAAGCTTTCTTT.

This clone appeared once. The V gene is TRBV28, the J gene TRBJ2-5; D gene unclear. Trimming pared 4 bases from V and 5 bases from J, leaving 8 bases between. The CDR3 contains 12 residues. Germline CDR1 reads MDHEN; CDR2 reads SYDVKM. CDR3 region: CASSYPYETQYF. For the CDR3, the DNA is TGTGCCAGCAGTTATCCCTACGAGACCCAGTACTTC.

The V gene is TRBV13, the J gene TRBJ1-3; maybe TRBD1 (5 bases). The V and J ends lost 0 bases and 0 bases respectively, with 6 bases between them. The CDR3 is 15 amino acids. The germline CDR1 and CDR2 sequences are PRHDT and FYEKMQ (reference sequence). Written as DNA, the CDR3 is TGTGCCAGCAGCTTAGGACAGGTCTCTGGAAACACCATATATTTT. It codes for CASSLGQVSGNTIYF.

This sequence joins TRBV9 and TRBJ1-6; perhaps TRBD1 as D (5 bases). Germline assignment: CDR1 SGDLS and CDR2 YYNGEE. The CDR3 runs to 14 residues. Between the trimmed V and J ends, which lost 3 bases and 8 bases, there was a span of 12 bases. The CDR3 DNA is TGTGCCAGCAGCGCAAGAGGGGACGATTCACCCCTCCACTTT. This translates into CASSARGDDSPLHF.

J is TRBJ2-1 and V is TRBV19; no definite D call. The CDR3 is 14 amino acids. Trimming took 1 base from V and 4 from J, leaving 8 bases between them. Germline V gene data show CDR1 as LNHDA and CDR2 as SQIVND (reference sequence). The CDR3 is CASSIGAEYNEQFF. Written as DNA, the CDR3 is TGTGCCAGTAGTATAGGGGCCGAATACAATGAGCAGTTCTTC.

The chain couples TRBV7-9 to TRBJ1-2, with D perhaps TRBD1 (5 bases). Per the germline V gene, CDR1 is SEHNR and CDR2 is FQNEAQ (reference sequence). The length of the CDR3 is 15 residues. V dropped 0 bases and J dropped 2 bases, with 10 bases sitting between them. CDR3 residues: CASSLAPGPNYGYTF. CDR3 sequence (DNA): TGTGCCAGCAGCTTAGCGCCAGGGCCCAACTATGGCTACACCTTC.

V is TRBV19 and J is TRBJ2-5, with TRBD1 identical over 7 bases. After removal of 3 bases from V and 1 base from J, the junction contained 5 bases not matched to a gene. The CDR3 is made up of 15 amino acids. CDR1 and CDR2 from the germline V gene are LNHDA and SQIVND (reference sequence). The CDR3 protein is CASSIGRGIQETQYF. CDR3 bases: TGTGCCAGTAGTATCGGCAGGGGGATCCAAGAGACCCAGTACTTC. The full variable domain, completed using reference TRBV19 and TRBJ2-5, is DGGITQSPKYLFRKEGQNVTLSCEQNLNHDAMYWYRQDPGQGLRLIYYSQIVNDFQKGDIAEGYSVSREKKESFPLTVTSAQKNPTAFYLCASSIGRGIQETQYFGPGTRLLVL.

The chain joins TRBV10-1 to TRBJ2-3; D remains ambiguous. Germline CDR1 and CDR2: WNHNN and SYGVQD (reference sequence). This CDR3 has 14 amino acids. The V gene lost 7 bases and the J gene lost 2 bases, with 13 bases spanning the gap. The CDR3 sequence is CASKPSGDTDTQYF. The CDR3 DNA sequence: TGCGCCAGCAAACCAAGTGGAGACACAGATACGCAGTATTTT.

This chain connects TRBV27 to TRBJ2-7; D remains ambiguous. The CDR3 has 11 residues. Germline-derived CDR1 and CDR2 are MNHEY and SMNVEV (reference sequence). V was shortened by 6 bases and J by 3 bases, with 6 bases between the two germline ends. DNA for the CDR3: TGTGCCAGCAGCGCATACTACGAGCAGTACTTC. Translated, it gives CASSAYYEQYF.

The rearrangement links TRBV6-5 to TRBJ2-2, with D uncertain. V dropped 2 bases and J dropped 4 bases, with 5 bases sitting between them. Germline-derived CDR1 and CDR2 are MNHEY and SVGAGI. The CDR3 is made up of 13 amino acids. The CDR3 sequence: CASSYALTGELFF. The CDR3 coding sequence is TGTGCCAGCAGTTACGCCCTCACCGGGGAGCTGTTTTTT.

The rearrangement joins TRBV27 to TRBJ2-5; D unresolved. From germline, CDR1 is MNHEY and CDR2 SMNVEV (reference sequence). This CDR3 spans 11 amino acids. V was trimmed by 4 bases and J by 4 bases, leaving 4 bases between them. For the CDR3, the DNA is TGTGCCAGCAGTTCCTTAGAGACCCAGTACTTC. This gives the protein CASSSLETQYF.